These 2 T cell receptor beta chains were all obtained from the same sample, sequenced in a study of T cell responses to AZD1222 COVID-19 vaccine. Using immunoSEQ multiplex PCR, the repertoire was profiled, and TCRdb retains in-frame clones only, with some absent. The sample contains some 150,000 clones, roughly 90% of which appear only once. The specimen comprised peripheral blood, sampled 28 days after the second AZD1222 dose. The receptors shown here come from an adult who received the AZD1222 COVID-19 vaccine.

The chain employs TRBV14 and TRBJ2-7; TRBD2 might be the D (5 bases). V lost 4 bases and J lost 3, with 16 bases in between. Germline V lookup: CDR1 SGHDN, CDR2 FVKESK. The CDR3 totals 15 residues. The CDR3 nucleotides are TGTGCCAGCAGCCTATCTACTGACTACCTCTACGAGCAGTACTTC. It codes for CASSLSTDYLYEQYF.

This rearrangement joins TRBV5-8 to TRBJ2-5, with unresolved D. The CDR3 has 13 residues. Germline CDR1 and CDR2: SGHTS and YDEGEE. Trimming removed 2 bases from V and 1 base from J, with 6 bases in between. This CDR3 is CASSFRVQETQYF. In nucleotides, the CDR3 is TGTGCCAGCAGCTTTCGAGTCCAAGAGACCCAGTACTTC.